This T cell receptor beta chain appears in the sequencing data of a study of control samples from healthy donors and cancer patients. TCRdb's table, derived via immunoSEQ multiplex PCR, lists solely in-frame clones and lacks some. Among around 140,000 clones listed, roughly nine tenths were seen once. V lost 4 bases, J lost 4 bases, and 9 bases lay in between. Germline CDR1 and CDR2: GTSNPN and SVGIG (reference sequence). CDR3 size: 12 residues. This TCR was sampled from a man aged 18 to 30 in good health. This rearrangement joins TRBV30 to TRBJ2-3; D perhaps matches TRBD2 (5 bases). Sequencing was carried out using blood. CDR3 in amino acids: CAWNDGADTQYF. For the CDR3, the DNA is TGTGCCTGGAACGACGGGGCAGATACGCAGTATTTT.